These 11 T cell receptor beta chains share one sample of origin, sequenced in a study of cytomegalovirus exposure and HLA in healthy donors. Both 60 Vbeta primers and 13 Jbeta primers went into the PCR. Repertoires were generated with immunoSEQ multiplex PCR, while TCRdb's copy carries only in-frame clones and drops some. The sample has about 62,000 clones, over 60% seen once. Sequencing used PBMCs. The receptors derive from a young woman in good health and CMV-seronegative.

In DNA form, the CDR3 reads TGTGCCAGCAGTTTCAGGGGATCCCATCTGCCCCAGCATTTT. Its protein product is CASSFRGSHLPQHF. This chain links TRBV28 with TRBJ1-5; D may be TRBD1 (6 bases). The ends were cut back, 3 bases at V and 9 bases at J, with 15 bases in the middle. The CDR3 sequence is 14 residues long. Germline CDR1 MDHEN, CDR2 SYDVKM.

The chain links TRBV6-6 to TRBJ2-1, with 7 bases matching TRBD1. Germline V lookup: CDR1 MNHNY, CDR2 SVGAGI (reference sequence). The CDR3 loop spans 14 amino acids. With V trimmed by 4 bases and J by 3 bases, 3 bases remained unmatched. The CDR3 here is CASSLGGNYNEQFF. The CDR3 nucleotides read TGTGCCAGCAGTTTAGGGGGCAACTACAATGAGCAGTTCTTC.

The gene calls are TRBV2 and TRBJ1-5; 7 bases are a match to TRBD1. Germline-derived CDR1 and CDR2 are SNHLY and FYNNEI. The V gene end was trimmed by 3 bases and the J gene end by 5 bases; junction bases not matched to a gene: 7. The CDR3 has 15 amino acids. The CDR3, as DNA: TGTGCCAGCAGTGAGGGGACAGCGACCTATCAGCCCCAGCATTTT. Residues: CASSEGTATYQPQHF.

This clone was seen only a few times. The chain uses TRBV5-4 and TRBJ2-2, with 7 bases aligning to TRBD1. The CDR3 runs to 16 residues. From germline, CDR1 is SGHNT and CDR2 YYREEE (reference sequence). V was clipped by 1 base and J by 4 bases; unmatched bases: 7. The CDR3 loop is CASSLKRGLGTGELFF. CDR3 bases: TGTGCCAGCAGCTTGAAGAGGGGGCTGGGCACCGGGGAGCTGTTTTTT.

This clone appeared once. This chain uses TRBV9 with TRBJ1-1; D possibly corresponds to TRBD1 (6 bases). Germline values: CDR1 SGDLS, CDR2 YYNGEE. Trimming took off 4 bases at V and 7 bases at J, with 14 bases between the two ends. CDR3 length equals 13 residues. CDR3 coding DNA: TGTGCCAGCAGCCCACGAGGGGGTATTGAAGCTTTCTTT. As protein: CASSPRGGIEAFF.

The V and J genes are TRBV7-9 and TRBJ1-2; weak D call: TRBD1 (5 bases). Germline V gene sequence: CDR1 SEHNR, CDR2 FQNEAQ (reference sequence). V was cut by 4 bases and J by 3 bases, with 15 bases left in between. This CDR3 comprises 15 residues. For the CDR3, the DNA is TGTGCCAGCAGCTCCCCTAGAACAGGAGACTATGGCTACACCTTC. This translates into CASSSPRTGDYGYTF.

The J gene is TRBJ1-5, the V gene TRBV28, with D hard to call. Trimming stripped 6 bases from V and 9 bases from J, with 15 bases between. Looked up from germline, CDR1 is MDHEN and CDR2 is SYDVKM. The length of the CDR3 is 13 residues. CDR3 protein: CASRGGGVAPQHF. CDR3 in DNA: TGTGCCAGCAGGGGAGGAGGCGTCGCGCCCCAGCATTTT.

This clone is labeled as medium-sized (0.01 to 0.1%). The chain carries TRBV11-1 and TRBJ2-7; maybe TRBD2 (6 bases). The CDR3 spans 14 residues. The V end was cut by 1 base, the J end by 4 bases, with 11 bases between. The V gene's germline CDR1 is SGHAT and CDR2 FQDESV (reference sequence). CDR3 nucleotide sequence: TGTGCCAGCAGCTTAGAAGGGACTGGTTACGAGCAGTACGTC. This encodes CASSLEGTGYEQYV.

In its sample, this clone was seen a few times. The V call is TRBV6-5, the J call TRBJ2-5, with D perhaps TRBD2 (6 bases). V was pared by 7 bases and J by 4 bases, with 13 bases between. The CDR3 runs to 13 residues. Germline lookup yields CDR1 MNHEY and CDR2 SVGAGI. CDR3 sequence reads: CASNKGGGETQYF. CDR3 bases: TGTGCCAGCAATAAGGGAGGAGGAGAGACCCAGTACTTC.

The chain joins TRBV7-3 to TRBJ2-1, with TRBD2 identical over 7 bases. This CDR3 has 20 residues. Germline V gene sequence: CDR1 SGHTA, CDR2 FQGTGA. With 1 base clipped from V and 7 bases from J, the junction kept 22 bases outside the gene matches. The chain's CDR3 is CASSLNPSGAPYRSSNEQFF. In DNA, the CDR3 is TGTGCCAGCAGCTTAAACCCTAGCGGAGCTCCGTACCGCTCGTCGAATGAGCAGTTCTTC.

The chain has TRBV5-1 and TRBJ2-5, with D tentatively TRBD2 (6 bases). V dropped 1 base and J dropped 5 bases, with 15 bases sitting between them. The CDR3 is 15 amino acids. Germline V gene lookup returns CDR1 SGHRS and CDR2 YFSETQ. The CDR3, as DNA: TGCGCCAGCAGCTTGCACAATGGAGGGATGGAGACCCAGTACTTC. It codes for CASSLHNGGMETQYF.